Following are 28 T cell receptor beta chains from one sample sequenced in a study of siplizumab effects on memory and regulatory T cells. The repertoire was sequenced with immunoSEQ multiplex PCR; TCRdb's copy has only in-frame clones and lacks some. The sample holds roughly 100,000 clones, around 93% seen once. The sequenced sample consisted of CD4+ T cells sorted from blood. The origin of the receptors is a human donor in good health.

This sequence joins TRBV5-1 and TRBJ2-1; 13 positions agree with TRBD2. The germline V gene has CDR1 SGHRS and CDR2 YFSETQ. CDR3 length: 15 residues. J gave up 7 bases and V 6 bases, and 7 bases lay outside the gene matches. CDR3 amino acids: CASNPGLAGDNEQFF. The CDR3 DNA reads TGCGCCAGCAACCCCGGACTAGCGGGAGATAATGAGCAGTTCTTC.

This chain connects TRBV4-3 to TRBJ2-1, with 7 bases matching TRBD2. This CDR3 spans 15 amino acids. Germline values: CDR1 LGHNA, CDR2 YSLEER. V shed 0 bases, J shed 4 bases, and the junction held 3 bases outside the gene matches. The CDR3 DNA follows: TGCGCCAGCAGCCAAGATCTGGGGGGGTACAATGAGCAGTTCTTC. Protein product: CASSQDLGGYNEQFF.

The chain uses TRBV7-6 and TRBJ2-7; no reliable D call. The germline V gene encodes CDR1 SGHVS and CDR2 FNYEAQ. With 0 bases removed from V and 6 bases from J, the gap between germline ends came to 3 bases. The CDR3 is made up of 11 amino acids. The CDR3 DNA reads TGTGCCAGCAGCTTAGCAGGCGAGCAGTACTTC. Translation: CASSLAGEQYF.

This clone appeared a single time. The chain has TRBV5-1 and TRBJ2-5; D is undetermined. The CDR3 totals 14 residues. Germline loops: CDR1 SGHRS, CDR2 YFSETQ. The V end lost 1 base, the J end lost 2 bases, and 9 bases lay between the germline ends. The CDR3 spells CASSLFAHQETQYF. DNA for the CDR3: TGCGCCAGCAGCTTGTTTGCCCATCAAGAGACCCAGTACTTC.

V usage is TRBV19 and J usage is TRBJ2-5; D possibly corresponds to TRBD2 (5 bases). Trimming stripped 0 bases from V and 9 bases from J, with 23 bases between. The V gene's germline CDR1 is LNHDA and CDR2 SQIVND (reference sequence). The CDR3 has 17 residues. This chain's CDR3 is CASSIDLGGFGRIAQYF. Written as DNA, the CDR3 is TGTGCCAGTAGTATAGATCTGGGCGGGTTTGGAAGAATCGCCCAGTACTTC.

This chain uses TRBV9 with TRBJ2-7; D gene unclear. Germline CDR1 SGDLS, CDR2 YYNGEE. The CDR3 is 14 residues long. The germline V and J ends were trimmed by 2 bases and 2 bases, with 11 bases remaining between them. For the CDR3, the DNA is TGTGCCAGCAGCGTCGATACAGTGGCCTACGAGCAGTACTTC. Translating it yields CASSVDTVAYEQYF.

This clone was seen only once. The J gene is TRBJ1-5, the V gene TRBV6-1, with 9 positions matching TRBD1. Germline trimming cut 0 bases from V and 12 bases from J; bases unmatched to any gene: 9. Germline lookup yields CDR1 MNHNS and CDR2 SASEGT. The CDR3 covers 15 residues. As DNA, the CDR3 is TGTGCCAGCAGTGAAGCGATAGGACAGGGGCGAAACCAGCATTTT. Translated: CASSEAIGQGRNQHF.

The chain joins TRBV7-8 to TRBJ2-2; 8 nucleotides line up with TRBD2. The CDR3 runs to 18 residues. The germline CDR1 and CDR2 sequences are SGHVS and FQNEAQ. V dropped 5 bases and J dropped 0; count of bases not matched to a gene: 11. CDR3 in DNA: TGTGCCAGCAGCCCTATCCGGACTAGCCTATCGAACACCGGGGAGCTGTTTTTT. Its protein is CASSPIRTSLSNTGELFF.

The J gene is TRBJ2-4, the V gene TRBV10-3; 10 bases match TRBD1. J lost 9 bases, V lost 10 bases, and 15 bases had no gene match. The CDR3 runs 15 residues. Germline CDR1 and CDR2: ENHRY and SYGVKD. CDR3 nucleotide sequence: TGTGCCACCTTACCGGGGGACAGGGGTTCTGGCATTCAGTACTTC. Its translation: CATLPGDRGSGIQYF.

CDR3 amino acids: CAISEAGRNTIYF. The CDR3 DNA is TGTGCCATCAGTGAGGCCGGAAGAAACACCATATATTTT. J is TRBJ1-3 and V is TRBV10-3; no firm D call. Germline values: CDR1 ENHRY, CDR2 SYGVKD. Deletions cut 2 bases from V and 5 bases from J, with 7 bases between. This CDR3 contains 13 residues.

The chain is built from TRBV7-2 and TRBJ1-1, with a tentative D call TRBD1 (6 bases). This CDR3 contains 13 residues. Germline V gene lookup returns CDR1 SGHTA and CDR2 FQGNSA. Trimming cost V 1 base and J 4 bases, with 7 bases left between them. The CDR3 nucleotides read TGTGCCAGCAGCTTAGGGGGGGCCACTGAAGCTTTCTTT. Translating it yields CASSLGGATEAFF.

This chain connects TRBV7-2 to TRBJ1-5, with D possibly matching TRBD1 (5 bases). This CDR3 is built from 14 residues. Per the germline V gene, CDR1 is SGHTA and CDR2 is FQGNSA. V lost 3 bases and J 4 bases, leaving 10 bases between the germline ends. The CDR3 reads CASSLGLRNQPQHF. In DNA, the CDR3 is TGTGCCAGCAGCTTGGGACTGAGGAATCAGCCCCAGCATTTT.

CDR3: CAISVTSVEYEQYF. The CDR3 DNA sequence: TGTGCCATCAGTGTAACGTCCGTGGAATACGAGCAGTACTTC. The chain employs TRBV10-3 and TRBJ2-7; D not resolved. From germline, CDR1 is ENHRY and CDR2 SYGVKD. The germline V and J ends were trimmed by 4 bases and 4 bases, with 14 bases remaining between them. The CDR3 covers 14 residues.

V and J are TRBV7-8 and TRBJ1-3; D is uncertain. V shed 1 base and J shed 0 bases, with 7 bases lying between them. From germline, CDR1 is SGHVS and CDR2 FQNEAQ. The CDR3 has 15 residues. CDR3 protein: CASSLDRYSGNTIYF. CDR3 bases: TGTGCCAGCAGCTTAGACCGATACTCTGGAAACACCATATATTTT. The whole variable domain, remainder taken from reference TRBV7-8 and TRBJ1-3, is GAGVSQSPRYKVAKRGQDVALRCDPISGHVSLFWYQQALGQGPEFLTYFQNEAQLDKSGLPSDRFFAERPEGSVSTLKIQRTQQEDSAVYLCASSLDRYSGNTIYFGEGSWLTVV.

The chain couples TRBV6-4 to TRBJ2-1, with 9 nucleotides matching TRBD2. This CDR3 is 15 amino acids long. The germline CDR1 and CDR2 sequences are MRHNA and SNTAGT. Unmatched junction bases numbered 8, after V lost 4 bases and J lost 7 bases. The CDR3 is CASSAASGKWNEQFF. The DNA of the CDR3 is TGTGCCAGCAGTGCGGCTAGCGGGAAATGGAATGAGCAGTTCTTC.

This clone was detected only once. This chain connects TRBV9 to TRBJ2-6; 14 bases line up with TRBD2. This CDR3 spans 20 amino acids. J gave up 1 base and V 4 bases, and 10 bases lay outside the gene matches. The V gene's germline CDR1 is SGDLS and CDR2 YYNGEE. Here the CDR3 reads CASSFTGTSGRASGANVLTF. In DNA form, the CDR3 reads TGTGCCAGCAGCTTCACCGGGACTAGCGGGAGAGCATCTGGGGCCAACGTCCTGACTTTC.

The gene calls are TRBV7-2 and TRBJ1-1; D may be TRBD1 (6 bases). The V gene lost 2 bases and the J gene lost 7 bases, with 11 bases spanning the gap. This CDR3 comprises 13 residues. The germline CDR1 and CDR2 sequences are SGHTA and FQGNSA. In DNA, the CDR3 is TGTGCCAGCAGCTTAAAGGGGGGTGGTGAAGCTTTCTTT. Protein product: CASSLKGGGEAFF.

The chain couples TRBV11-2 to TRBJ1-1; 8 nucleotides align to TRBD1. The CDR3 consists of 13 residues. Germline-derived CDR1 and CDR2 are SGHAT and FQNNGV. V dropped 5 bases and J dropped 4; count of bases not matched to a gene: 3. The CDR3 sequence: CASSRGTGTEAFF. The CDR3 coding sequence is TGTGCCAGCAGCAGAGGGACAGGCACTGAAGCTTTCTTT.

The chain couples TRBV6-4 to TRBJ2-7, with D hard to call. Per the germline V gene, CDR1 is MRHNA and CDR2 is SNTAGT. V was trimmed by 2 bases and J by 6 bases, leaving 20 bases between them. This CDR3 comprises 16 residues. CDR3 loop: CASSDPTTLGLSEQYF. CDR3 nucleotides: TGTGCCAGCAGTGACCCCACTACTCTAGGTTTGTCCGAGCAGTACTTC.

The chain joins TRBV4-2 to TRBJ2-2, with a possible D match to TRBD2 (6 bases). The CDR3 runs 16 residues. Germline assignment: CDR1 LGHNA and CDR2 YNFKEQ. The V end was cut by 3 bases, the J end by 0 bases, with 11 bases between. The DNA for the CDR3 is TGTGCCAGCAGCCAGGAAGCTAGCGCGAACACCGGGGAGCTGTTTTTT. It yields the protein CASSQEASANTGELFF.

The chain recombines TRBV30 with TRBJ1-1; D might be TRBD1 (5 bases). CDR1 is GTSNPN, CDR2 SVGIG, per germline (reference sequence). The CDR3 runs to 13 residues. The germline V and J ends were trimmed by 4 bases and 1 base, with 10 bases remaining between them. CDR3 in amino acids: CAWTLGGNTEAFF. CDR3 coding DNA: TGTGCCTGGACCCTGGGGGGGAACACTGAAGCTTTCTTT.

The rearrangement joins TRBV18 to TRBJ2-1, with D perhaps being TRBD1 or TRBD2 (5 bases each). Germline V lookup: CDR1 KGHSH, CDR2 LQKENI. V gave up 4 bases and J gave up 7 bases, with 14 bases separating them. The CDR3 spans 14 residues. DNA for the CDR3: TGTGCCAGCTCACAAAGGCAGGGACGGAATGAGCAGTTCTTC. Its translation is CASSQRQGRNEQFF.

The rearrangement links TRBV9 to TRBJ2-1; the D is unclear. CDR3 length equals 15 residues. The V and J ends lost 4 bases and 0 bases respectively, with 11 bases between them. Germline V lookup: CDR1 SGDLS, CDR2 YYNGEE. The DNA for the CDR3 is TGTGCCAGCAGCCAAGCCGGCTCCTCCTACAATGAGCAGTTCTTC. Its translation is CASSQAGSSYNEQFF.

The CDR3 region is CASSGTPLETQYF. DNA for the CDR3: TGTGCCAGCAGCGGGACACCACTAGAGACCCAGTACTTC. The chain carries TRBV7-9 and TRBJ2-5, with D possibly being TRBD1 (6 bases). The CDR3 spans 13 residues. Trimming removed 5 bases from V and 4 bases from J, with 11 bases in between. Germline CDR1 is SEHNR and CDR2 is FQNEAQ (reference sequence).

The V gene is TRBV11-3, the J gene TRBJ2-1, with D possibly matching TRBD1 (6 bases). Between the trimmed V and J ends, which lost 5 bases and 8 bases, there was a span of 13 bases. There are 13 residues in the CDR3. Germline CDR1 is SGHNT and CDR2 is YENEEA. The CDR3 loop is CASSLRGADEQFF. The DNA for the CDR3 is TGTGCCAGCAGCCTCAGGGGAGCGGATGAGCAGTTCTTC.

This rearrangement joins TRBV30 to TRBJ1-6, with D maybe TRBD1 (5 bases). Trimming pared 2 bases from V and 0 bases from J, leaving 11 bases between. CDR3 length: 16 amino acids. Germline CDR1 reads GTSNPN; CDR2 reads SVGIG (reference sequence). CDR3 sequence: CAWSRGESSYNSPLHF. The CDR3 DNA is TGTGCCTGGAGTAGAGGGGAGAGCTCCTATAATTCACCCCTCCACTTT.

This clone showed up just a few times. The rearrangement uses TRBV9 and TRBJ2-1, with TRBD2 as a possible D gene (5 bases). V was clipped by 0 bases and J by 6 bases, with 7 bases between them. Germline values: CDR1 SGDLS, CDR2 YYNGEE. The CDR3 totals 13 residues. In DNA form, the CDR3 reads TGTGCCAGCAGCGTAGTGCTAGCCAATGAGCAGTTCTTC. Its protein product is CASSVVLANEQFF. The variable domain in full, completed from reference TRBV9 and TRBJ2-1, reads DSGVTQTPKHLITATGQRVTLRCSPRSGDLSVYWYQQSLDQGLQFLIQYYNGEERAKGNILERFSAQQFPDLHSELNLSSLELGDSALYFCASSVVLANEQFFGPGTRLTVL.

This sequence joins TRBV2 and TRBJ2-1, with TRBD1 identical over 9 bases. Germline V gene data show CDR1 as SNHLY and CDR2 as FYNNEI. J was trimmed by 5 bases and V by 11 bases; bases with no gene match: 13. The CDR3 consists of 15 residues. As DNA, the CDR3 is TGTGCCGGACGACCCGGGACAGGGCCTCACAATGAGCAGTTCTTC. Translated, it gives CAGRPGTGPHNEQFF.